Given below is one T cell receptor (beta chain) in context. Its antigen remains unknown. A single base separates this from a much larger clone, so it may be a read error. TCRdb recomputed calls from the 5' RACE reads with MiXCR, one row per CDR3 protein. Of approximately 190,000 distinct CDR3 sequences in the sample, under 15% were seen once. Trimming took 5 bases from V and 1 from J; bases not matched to a gene: 6. Germline CDR1 reads DFQATT; CDR2 reads SNEGSKA (reference sequence). The CDR3 is made up of 17 amino acids. This entry comes from a study of CD8 T cells in ankylosing spondylitis. The study, taken as a whole, reports: A TCR beta motif of 8 or 9 highly homologous variants appeared characteristic of ankylosing spondylitis blood. Previous work reported some of these motif variants in the synovial fluid and blood of reactive arthritis. Clones linked with disease were CD8+ and fairly uncommon in the peripheral blood. Within matched ankylosing spondylitis synovial fluid, disease-linked clones were reportedly significantly enriched.

Sequenced sample: blood, either unsorted or a sorted T cell fraction (not recorded which). The gene calls are TRBV20-1 and TRBJ2-3, with 16 bases lining up with TRBD2. The TCR originated in a female donor with ankylosing spondylitis or in good health (not recorded which). CDR3 nucleotide sequence: TGCAGTGCTTCGCCGGGACTAGCGGGAGGGGGCACAGATACGCAGTATTTT. Translation: CSASPGLAGGGTDTQYF.